What follows are 5 T cell receptor beta chains derived from one specimen sequenced in a study of beta chain features in type 1 diabetes. Reverse transcribing all isolated RNA meant expressed TCRB transcripts were sequenced. Profiling relied on immunoSEQ multiplex PCR, and the TCRdb table lists in-frame clones only, not all of them. The repertoire holds hundreds of thousands of clones, with 55% to 70% as singletons. The sample taken for sequencing was naive CD4+ T cells from blood. The receptor source for this set is a man in his thirties or forties in good health.

The chain combines TRBV23-1 with TRBJ2-3; D possibly corresponds to TRBD2 (6 bases). TRBV23-1 is sorted into the ORF group, with uncertain function. Between the trimmed V and J ends, which lost 6 bases and 0 bases, there was a span of 19 bases. There are 17 residues in the CDR3. This CDR3 reads CASRMRTGTSSTDTQYF. CDR3 bases: TGCGCCAGCAGGATGAGAACCGGGACTTCTAGCACAGATACGCAGTATTTT.

This clone was detected a few times. The V and J genes are TRBV5-1 and TRBJ2-5; D gene ambiguous. The V gene's germline CDR1 is SGHRS and CDR2 YFSETQ. This CDR3 has 13 amino acids. V lost 2 bases, J lost 4 bases, and 9 bases lay in between. The CDR3 protein is CASSFRPRETQYF. CDR3 nucleotide sequence: TGCGCCAGCAGCTTTCGTCCACGAGAGACCCAGTACTTC.

This chain uses TRBV2 with TRBJ1-2; D remains unclear. Per the germline V gene, CDR1 is SNHLY and CDR2 is FYNNEI. Trimming shortened V by 7 bases and J by 4 bases, and 7 bases separated the two germline ends. This CDR3 region has 11 residues. CDR3 protein: CASTRGYGYTF. Here the CDR3 DNA reads TGTGCCAGCACAAGAGGCTATGGCTACACCTTC.

V and J are TRBV13 and TRBJ2-3; unclear D gene. From germline, CDR1 is PRHDT and CDR2 FYEKMQ (reference sequence). This CDR3 region has 16 residues. Trimming removed 1 base from V and 6 bases from J, with 17 bases in between. The chain's CDR3 is CASSLAALTLGDTQYF. The CDR3 nucleotides read TGTGCCAGCAGCTTAGCGGCTCTTACTCTTGGGGATACGCAGTATTTT.

CDR3 coding DNA: TGCGCCAGCAGCCCCCTCAAGAGCGGGGACGCAGATACGCAGTATTTT. Translating it yields CASSPLKSGDADTQYF. The chain is built from TRBV5-1 and TRBJ2-3, with TRBD2 identical over 7 bases. Germline assignment: CDR1 SGHRS and CDR2 YFSETQ. CDR3 length: 16 residues. Germline trimming cut 4 bases from V and 4 bases from J; bases unmatched to any gene: 12.